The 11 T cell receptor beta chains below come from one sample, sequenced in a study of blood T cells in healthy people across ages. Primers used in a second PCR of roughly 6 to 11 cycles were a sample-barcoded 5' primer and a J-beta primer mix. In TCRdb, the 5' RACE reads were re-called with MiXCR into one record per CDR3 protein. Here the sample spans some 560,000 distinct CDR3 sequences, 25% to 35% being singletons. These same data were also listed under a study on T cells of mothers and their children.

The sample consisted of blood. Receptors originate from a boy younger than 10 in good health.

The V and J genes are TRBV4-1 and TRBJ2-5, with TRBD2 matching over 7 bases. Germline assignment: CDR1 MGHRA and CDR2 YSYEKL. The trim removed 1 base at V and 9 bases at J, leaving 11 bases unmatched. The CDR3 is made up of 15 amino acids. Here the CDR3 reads CASSQVGRGLGAQYF. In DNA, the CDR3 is TGCGCCAGCAGCCAAGTTGGGAGGGGCCTTGGGGCCCAGTACTTC.

The CDR3 DNA reads as TGCAGCGTACCGGGACAGGGGGGAGGCTACACCTTC. Residues: CSVPGQGGGYTF. The chain links TRBV29-1 to TRBJ1-2, with 11 bases identical to TRBD1. J was trimmed by 8 bases and V by 6 bases; bases with no gene match: 5. The CDR3 is made up of 12 amino acids. Germline CDR1 and CDR2: SQVTM and ANQGSEA.

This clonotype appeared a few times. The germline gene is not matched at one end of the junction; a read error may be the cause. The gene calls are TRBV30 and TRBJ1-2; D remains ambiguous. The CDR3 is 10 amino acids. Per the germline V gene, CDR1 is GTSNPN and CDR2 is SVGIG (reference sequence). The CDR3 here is CAWRNYGYTF. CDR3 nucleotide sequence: TGTGCCTGGAGAAACTACGGCTACACCTTC.

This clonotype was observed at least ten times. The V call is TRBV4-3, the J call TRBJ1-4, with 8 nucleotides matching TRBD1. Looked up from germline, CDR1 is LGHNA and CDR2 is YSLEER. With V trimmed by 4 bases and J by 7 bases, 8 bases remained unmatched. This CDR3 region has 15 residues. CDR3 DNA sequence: TGCGCCAGCAGCCCGGAACAGGGGGACAGTGAAAAACTGTTTTTT. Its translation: CASSPEQGDSEKLFF.

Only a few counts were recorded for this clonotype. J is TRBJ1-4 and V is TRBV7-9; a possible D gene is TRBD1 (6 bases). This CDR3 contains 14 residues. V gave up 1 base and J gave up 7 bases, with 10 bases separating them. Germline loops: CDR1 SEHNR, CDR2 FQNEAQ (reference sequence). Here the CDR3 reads CASSLEGVREKLFF. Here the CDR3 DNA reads TGTGCCAGCAGCTTAGAGGGGGTTCGTGAAAAACTGTTTTTT. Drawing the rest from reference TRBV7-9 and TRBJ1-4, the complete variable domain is DTGVSQNPRHKITKRGQNVTFRCDPISEHNRLYWYRQTLGQGPEFLTYFQNEAQLEKSRLLSDRFSAERPKGSFSTLEIQRTEQGDSAMYLCASSLEGVREKLFFGSGTQLSVL.

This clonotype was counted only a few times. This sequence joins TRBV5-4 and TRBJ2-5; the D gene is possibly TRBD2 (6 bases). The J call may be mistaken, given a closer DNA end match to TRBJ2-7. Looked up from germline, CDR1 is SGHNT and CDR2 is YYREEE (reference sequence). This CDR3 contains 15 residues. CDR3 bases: TGTGCCAGCAGCCCCGGGGGTAGCGGTGCGTACGAGCAGTACTTC. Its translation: CASSPGGSGAYEQYF.

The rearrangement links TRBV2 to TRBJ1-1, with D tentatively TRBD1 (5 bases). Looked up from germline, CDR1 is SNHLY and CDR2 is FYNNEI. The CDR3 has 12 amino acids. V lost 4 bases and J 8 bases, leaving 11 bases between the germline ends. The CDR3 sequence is CASSVQGREAFF. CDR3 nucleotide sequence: TGTGCCAGCAGTGTTCAGGGACGAGAAGCTTTCTTT.

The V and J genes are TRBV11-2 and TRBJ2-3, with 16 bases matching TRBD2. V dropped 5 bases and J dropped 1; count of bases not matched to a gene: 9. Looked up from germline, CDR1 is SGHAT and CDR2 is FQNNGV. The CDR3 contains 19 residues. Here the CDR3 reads CASSPKGLAGGLGTDTQYF. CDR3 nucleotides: TGTGCCAGCAGCCCCAAGGGACTAGCGGGGGGGCTTGGCACAGATACGCAGTATTTT.

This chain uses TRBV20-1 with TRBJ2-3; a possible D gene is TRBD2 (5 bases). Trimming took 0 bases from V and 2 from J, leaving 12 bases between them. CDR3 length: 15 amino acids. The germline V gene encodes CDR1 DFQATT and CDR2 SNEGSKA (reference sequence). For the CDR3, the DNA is TGCAGTGCTAGAGATTCCGGGAAGATCACAGATACGCAGTATTTT. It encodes CSARDSGKITDTQYF.

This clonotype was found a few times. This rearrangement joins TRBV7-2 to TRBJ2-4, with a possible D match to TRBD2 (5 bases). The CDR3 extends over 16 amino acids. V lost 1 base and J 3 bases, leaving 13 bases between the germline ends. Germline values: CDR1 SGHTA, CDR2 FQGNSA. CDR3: CASSLEAAVLKNIQYF. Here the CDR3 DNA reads TGTGCCAGCAGCTTAGAAGCGGCAGTCCTCAAAAACATTCAGTACTTC.

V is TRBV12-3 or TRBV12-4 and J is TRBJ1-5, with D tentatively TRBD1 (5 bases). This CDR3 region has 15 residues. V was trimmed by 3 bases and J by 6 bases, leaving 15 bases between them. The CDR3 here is CASSLGWGWGQPQHF. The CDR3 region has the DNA TGTGCCAGCAGTTTGGGGTGGGGGTGGGGTCAGCCCCAGCATTTT.